This passage covers 7 T cell receptor gamma chains from one sample sequenced in a study of Vδ1+ human thymocytes. Study-wide results and limits: Thymic TRG and TRD repertoires appeared highly polyclonal.

Their antigens remain unidentified. RNA was extracted from the cells and then reverse transcribed. The CDR3 regions were amplified by multiplex PCR from V-gene primers to a constant-region primer. TCRdb fed the multiplex PCR reads to CATT. The repertoire holds about 22,000 gamma-chain clones, with approximately 14% as singletons. The source material was Vdelta1+ gamma-delta thymocytes from the thymus. The subset here: FACS-sorted CD3+ TCRalphabeta- TCRVdelta1+ TCRVdelta2- thymocytes. Every receptor here comes from a child under two years old who had congenital heart surgery.

There are a few counts of this clone. The J gene is TRGJ1 or TRGJ2, the V gene TRGV9. Germline values: CDR1 GITISATS, CDR2 ISYDGTV (reference sequence). V dropped 0 bases and J dropped 6; count of bases not matched to a gene: 14. The CDR3 runs 16 residues. This CDR3 reads CALWEVQGGKSYKKLF. CDR3 nucleotides: TGTGCCTTGTGGGAGGTGCAAGGCGGTAAGAGTTATAAGAAACTCTTT.

This clone was seen a few times. Other DNA sequences of this sample code for an identical CDR3. This sequence joins TRGV2 and TRGJP2. Trimming took 0 bases from V and 5 from J; bases not matched to a gene: 3. From germline, CDR1 is EGSNGY and CDR2 YDSYNSKV. This CDR3 is built from 14 residues. The CDR3 sequence is CATWDGPSDWIKTF. Written as DNA, the CDR3 is TGTGCCACCTGGGACGGGCCGAGTGATTGGATCAAGACGTTT.

In its sample, this clone was seen a few times. V and J are TRGV9 and TRGJ1 or TRGJ2. Germline V gives CDR1 GITISATS, CDR2 ISYDGTV (reference sequence). V trimming: 3 bases; J trimming: 8 bases; junction bases outside the gene matches: 4. The CDR3 spans 11 residues. Written as DNA, the CDR3 is TGTGCCTTGTGGGAGAGGAATAAGAAACTCTTT. This codes for CALWERNKKLF.

The genes are TRGV5 and TRGJ1 or TRGJ2. From germline, CDR1 is VINAFY and CDR2 YDVSNSKD. Losses at the gene ends were 0 bases for V and 3 bases for J; bases not matched to a gene: 8. The CDR3 loop spans 15 amino acids. Here the CDR3 reads CATWDRLSLYYKKLF. For the CDR3, the DNA is TGTGCCACCTGGGACAGGCTGTCGCTTTATTATAAGAAACTCTTT.

J is TRGJ1 or TRGJ2 and V is TRGV9. The CDR3 covers 12 residues. With 9 bases clipped from V and 4 bases from J, the junction kept 9 bases outside the gene matches. Looked up from germline, CDR1 is GITISATS and CDR2 is ISYDGTV (reference sequence). In DNA form, the CDR3 reads TGTGCCTTGGTGGCCCTCTATTATAAGAAACTCTTT. Translating gives CALVALYYKKLF.

This clone was seen only a few times. Other DNA sequences in the sample encode the same CDR3. The chain combines TRGV5 with TRGJ1 or TRGJ2. Germline values: CDR1 VINAFY, CDR2 YDVSNSKD. The V segment lost 0 bases and the J segment 3 bases; nucleotides outside the gene matches: 5. This CDR3 is 14 amino acids long. The CDR3 nucleotides read TGTGCCACCTGGGACAGGCCAGCTTATTATAAGAAACTCTTT. Translation: CATWDRPAYYKKLF.

This clone was observed a handful of times. The V call is TRGV3, the J call TRGJ1 or TRGJ2. This CDR3 contains 13 residues. Looked up from germline, CDR1 is VTNTFY and CDR2 is YDVSTARD (reference sequence). Trimming took 0 bases from V and 8 from J; bases not matched to a gene: 7. The CDR3 coding sequence is TGTGCCACCTGGGACAGGCCTACCGATAAGAAACTCTTT. Translating it yields CATWDRPTDKKLF.